This record looks at one TCR beta chain sequence and its context. What it recognizes is unknown. A quantitative 5'-RACE method, one with molecular barcodes, was used to make TCR beta libraries. One entry per CDR3 protein results from TCRdb running MiXCR on the 5' RACE reads. The sample records roughly 220,000 distinct CDR3 sequences, around 16% being singletons. This specimen belongs to a study of CD8 T cells in ankylosing spondylitis. Notes on the study in general: CD8+ disease-linked clones were present at relatively low frequencies in blood. A TCR beta motif of about eight highly homologous variants appeared characteristic of ankylosing spondylitis blood.

The clonotype originates from a male donor with ankylosing spondylitis. The sample was blood, either unsorted or a sorted T cell fraction (not recorded which).

CDR3 in amino acids: CASSLGWGITDTGELFF. The CDR3 DNA follows: TGTGCCAGCAGCTTAGGTTGGGGCATAACCGACACCGGGGAGCTGTTTTTT. V and J are TRBV7-6 and TRBJ2-2, with D possibly TRBD1 on 5 matching bases. Looked up from germline, CDR1 is SGHVS and CDR2 is FNYEAQ. The CDR3 sequence is 17 residues long. V was trimmed by 1 base and J by 3 bases, leaving 15 bases between them.